Below, 9 T cell receptor beta chains from the same sample are listed, as sequenced in a study of naive and memory T cell subsets. An equimolar mix of two oligonucleotides served as the beta constant-region primer for TRBC1 and TRBC2. The ligated cDNA underwent four PCR rounds using SP2 and nested alpha and beta constant-region primers. TCRdb used MiXCR to reprocess the UMI-ligation and nested PCR reads, holding one entry per CDR3 protein. The data hold roughly 4,600 distinct CDR3 sequences, with 5.2% observed a single time. The sequenced material came from effector memory CD8+ T cells from blood. The sample's subset: effector memory, CD45RA- CD27-. These receptors were taken from a human donor in good health.

In its sample, this clonotype was seen many times. The chain has TRBV6-1 and TRBJ2-6, with D hard to call. Trimming removed 3 bases at V and 2 bases at J, with 5 bases between. Germline V gene sequence: CDR1 MNHNS, CDR2 SASEGT. The CDR3 is 14 residues long. The CDR3 region has the DNA TGTGCCAGCAGTGAGAGCGCTGGGGCCAACGTCCTGACTTTC. It yields the protein CASSESAGANVLTF.

The chain joins TRBV6-4 to TRBJ2-3, with D unresolved. CDR1 and CDR2 from the germline V gene are MRHNA and SNTAGT. The CDR3 runs 14 residues. Trimming took 2 bases from V and 2 from J, leaving 8 bases between them. The CDR3 protein is CASSDRAHTDTQYF. DNA for the CDR3: TGTGCCAGCAGTGACAGGGCACACACAGATACGCAGTATTTT.

By frequency in the sample, this clonotype is medium-sized. The chain uses TRBV6-5 and TRBJ2-7; D possibly corresponds to TRBD1 (5 bases). The CDR3 totals 14 residues. From germline, CDR1 is MNHEY and CDR2 SVGAGI. Trimming pared 8 bases from V and 4 bases from J, leaving 18 bases between. CDR3 sequence: CASSNLGQGYEQYF. The CDR3, as DNA: TGTGCCAGCTCTAACCTTGGGCAGGGATACGAGCAGTACTTC.

The rearrangement joins TRBV6-1 to TRBJ2-6; D unclear. Germline V CDR1 and CDR2: MNHNS, SASEGT. V shed 9 bases and J shed 1 base, with 13 bases lying between them. The CDR3 covers 15 residues. DNA for the CDR3: TGTGCCAGTACAGAAACACCGTCTGGGGCCAACGTCCTGACTTTC. Translated: CASTETPSGANVLTF.

This clonotype was picked up many times. This chain links TRBV6-2 or TRBV6-3 with TRBJ1-5; D may be TRBD1 (5 bases). V was trimmed by 2 bases and J by 0 bases, leaving 17 bases between them. CDR1 is MNHEY, CDR2 SVGEGT, per germline. This CDR3 region has 18 residues. Here the CDR3 DNA reads TGTGCCAGCAGTTACCTATTACAGGTCGCTTATAGCAATCAGCCCCAGCATTTT. Amino acids: CASSYLLQVAYSNQPQHF.

The chain links TRBV6-1 to TRBJ2-4; D remains ambiguous. The CDR3 runs 16 residues. With 6 bases removed from V and 0 bases from J, the gap between germline ends came to 15 bases. CDR1 MNHNS and CDR2 SASEGT come from the germline V gene. For the CDR3, the DNA is TGTGCCAGCAGGAGCCCCGGACGGTTAGCCAAAAACATTCAGTACTTC. Protein: CASRSPGRLAKNIQYF.

By share of the sample, this clonotype is medium-sized (0.01 to 0.1%). The genes are TRBV6-4 and TRBJ1-1, with D tentatively TRBD1 (6 bases). This CDR3 has 15 amino acids. Germline loops: CDR1 MRHNA, CDR2 SNTAGT. Trimming removed 3 bases from V and 8 bases from J, with 19 bases in between. The CDR3, as DNA: TGTGCCAGCAGTGAATCCGCCAGGGGTGACGCCGAAGCTTTCTTT. It yields the protein CASSESARGDAEAFF.

This clonotype has at least ten counts. The chain recombines TRBV28 with TRBJ2-7; 10 bases match TRBD2. CDR3 size: 15 residues. Germline CDR1 is MDHEN and CDR2 is SYDVKM. J lost 4 bases, V lost 5 bases, and 8 bases had no gene match. Written as DNA, the CDR3 is TGTGCCAGCAGTCCACGGACTAGCGGAGTGTACGAGCAGTACTTC. Protein: CASSPRTSGVYEQYF.

This clonotype was seen repeatedly, ten times or more. This sequence joins TRBV10-3 and TRBJ2-1; perhaps D is TRBD1 or TRBD2 (5 bases each). The CDR3 covers 18 residues. Germline CDR1 and CDR2: ENHRY and SYGVKD. V gave up 6 bases and J gave up 4 bases, with 25 bases separating them. In DNA form, the CDR3 reads TGTGCCATCAGGGCCGCCGGGACCACACCCTCCGGATACAATGAGCAGTTCTTC. Amino acids: CAIRAAGTTPSGYNEQFF.